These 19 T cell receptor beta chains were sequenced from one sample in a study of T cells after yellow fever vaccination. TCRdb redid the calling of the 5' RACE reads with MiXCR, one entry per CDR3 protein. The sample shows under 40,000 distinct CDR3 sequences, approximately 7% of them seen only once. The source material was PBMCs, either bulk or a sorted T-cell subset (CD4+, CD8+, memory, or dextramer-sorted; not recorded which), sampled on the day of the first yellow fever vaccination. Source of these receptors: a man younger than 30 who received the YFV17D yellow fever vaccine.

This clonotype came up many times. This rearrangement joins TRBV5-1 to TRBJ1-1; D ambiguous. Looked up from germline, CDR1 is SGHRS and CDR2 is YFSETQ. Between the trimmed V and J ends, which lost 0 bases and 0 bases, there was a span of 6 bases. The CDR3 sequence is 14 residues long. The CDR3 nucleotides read TGCGCCAGCAGCTTGGAGGGATTGAACACTGAAGCTTTCTTT. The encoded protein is CASSLEGLNTEAFF.

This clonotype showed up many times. CDR3 DNA sequence: TGTGCCAGCAGCTTAGGCTCAGGGACAGCCTACGAGCAGTACGTC. Translation gives CASSLGSGTAYEQYV. The chain carries TRBV11-2 and TRBJ2-7; 7 bases agree with TRBD1. Germline V gives CDR1 SGHAT, CDR2 FQNNGV. The trim removed 1 base at V and 2 bases at J, leaving 5 bases unmatched. The CDR3 sequence is 15 residues long.

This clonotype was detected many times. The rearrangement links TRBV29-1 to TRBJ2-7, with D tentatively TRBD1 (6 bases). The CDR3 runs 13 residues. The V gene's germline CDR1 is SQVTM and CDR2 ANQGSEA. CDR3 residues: CRLDRFYPLEQYV. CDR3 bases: TGCAGGTTAGACAGGTTCTACCCCCTCGAGCAGTACGTC.

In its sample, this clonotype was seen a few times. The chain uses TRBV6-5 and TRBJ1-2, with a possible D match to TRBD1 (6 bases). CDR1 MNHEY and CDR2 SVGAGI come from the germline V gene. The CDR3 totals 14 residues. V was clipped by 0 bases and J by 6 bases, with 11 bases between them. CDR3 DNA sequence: TGTGCCAGCAGTTACTCGGTCAGGGGCAATGGCTACACCTTC. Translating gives CASSYSVRGNGYTF.

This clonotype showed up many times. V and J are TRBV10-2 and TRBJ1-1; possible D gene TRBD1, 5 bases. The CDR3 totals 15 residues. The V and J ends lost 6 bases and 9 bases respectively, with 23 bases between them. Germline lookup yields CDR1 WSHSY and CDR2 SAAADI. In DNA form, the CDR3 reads TGCGCCAGCAGGCAAAACATATCGGGGGGGAAGAAAGCTTTCTTT. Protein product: CASRQNISGGKKAFF.

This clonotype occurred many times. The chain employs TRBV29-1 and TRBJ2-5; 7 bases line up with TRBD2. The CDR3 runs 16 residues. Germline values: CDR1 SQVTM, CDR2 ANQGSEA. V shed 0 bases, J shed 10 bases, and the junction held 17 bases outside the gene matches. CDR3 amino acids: CSVEDLHRGDFWHQYF. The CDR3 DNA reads TGCAGCGTTGAAGATCTCCATCGGGGGGACTTCTGGCACCAGTACTTC.

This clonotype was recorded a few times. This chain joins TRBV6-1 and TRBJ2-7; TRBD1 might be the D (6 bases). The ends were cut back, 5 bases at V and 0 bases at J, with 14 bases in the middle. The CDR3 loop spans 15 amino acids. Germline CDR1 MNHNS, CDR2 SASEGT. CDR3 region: CASSRYRVSSYEQYF. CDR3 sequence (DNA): TGTGCCAGCAGTCGATACAGGGTTAGCTCCTACGAGCAGTACTTC.

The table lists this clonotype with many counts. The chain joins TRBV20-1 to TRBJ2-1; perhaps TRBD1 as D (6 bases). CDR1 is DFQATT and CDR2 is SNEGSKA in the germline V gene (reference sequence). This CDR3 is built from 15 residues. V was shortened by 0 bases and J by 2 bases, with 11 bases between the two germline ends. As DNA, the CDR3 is TGCAGTGCTAGAGATCAGGGACAAGCCTACAATGAGCAGTTCTTC. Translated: CSARDQGQAYNEQFF.

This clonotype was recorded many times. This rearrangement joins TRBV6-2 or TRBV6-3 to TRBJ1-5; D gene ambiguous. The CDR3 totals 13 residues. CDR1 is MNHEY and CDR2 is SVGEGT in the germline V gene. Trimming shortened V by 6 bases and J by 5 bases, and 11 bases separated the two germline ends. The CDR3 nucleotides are TGTGCCAGCAGCGCGACTACCTATCAGCCCCAGCATTTT. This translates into CASSATTYQPQHF.

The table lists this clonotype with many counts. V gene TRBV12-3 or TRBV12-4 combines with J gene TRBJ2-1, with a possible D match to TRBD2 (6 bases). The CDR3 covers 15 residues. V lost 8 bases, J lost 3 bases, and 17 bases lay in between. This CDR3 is CASVLGRRGYNEQFF. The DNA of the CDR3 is TGTGCCAGCGTCCTCGGTCGGCGGGGCTACAATGAGCAGTTCTTC.

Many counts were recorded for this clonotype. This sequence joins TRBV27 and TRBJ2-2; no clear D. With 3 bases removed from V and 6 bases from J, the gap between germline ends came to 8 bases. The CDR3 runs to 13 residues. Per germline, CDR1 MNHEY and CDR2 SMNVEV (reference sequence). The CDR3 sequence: CASSFGEAGELFF. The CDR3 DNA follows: TGTGCCAGCAGTTTTGGAGAGGCCGGGGAGCTGTTTTTT.

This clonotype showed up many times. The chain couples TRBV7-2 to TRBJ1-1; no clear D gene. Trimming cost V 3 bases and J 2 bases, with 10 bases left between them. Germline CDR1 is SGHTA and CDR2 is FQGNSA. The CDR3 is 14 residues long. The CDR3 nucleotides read TGTGCCAGCAGCTTTAGCCATCTTAACACTGAAGCTTTCTTT. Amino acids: CASSFSHLNTEAFF.

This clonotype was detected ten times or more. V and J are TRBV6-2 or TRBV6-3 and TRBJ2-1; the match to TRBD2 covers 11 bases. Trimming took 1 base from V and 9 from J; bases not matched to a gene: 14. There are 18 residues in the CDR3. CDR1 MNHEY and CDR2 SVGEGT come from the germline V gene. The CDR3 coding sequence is TGTGCCAGCAGTTACTGGAGCGACGGACTAGCGGGTCTGAGTGAGCAGTTCTTC. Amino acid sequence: CASSYWSDGLAGLSEQFF.

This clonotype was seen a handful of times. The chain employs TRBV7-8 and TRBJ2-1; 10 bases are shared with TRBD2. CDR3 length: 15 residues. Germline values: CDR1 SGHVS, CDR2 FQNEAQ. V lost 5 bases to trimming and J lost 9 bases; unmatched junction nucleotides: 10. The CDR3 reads CASSASGLADGEQFF. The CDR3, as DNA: TGTGCCAGCAGCGCTTCAGGACTAGCGGACGGTGAGCAGTTCTTC.

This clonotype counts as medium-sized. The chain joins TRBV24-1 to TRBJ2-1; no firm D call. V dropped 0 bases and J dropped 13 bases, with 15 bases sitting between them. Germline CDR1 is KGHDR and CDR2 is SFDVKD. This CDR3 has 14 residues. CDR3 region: CATSDLQLGETQFF. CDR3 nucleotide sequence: TGTGCCACCAGTGATTTGCAGCTGGGTGAGACCCAGTTCTTC.

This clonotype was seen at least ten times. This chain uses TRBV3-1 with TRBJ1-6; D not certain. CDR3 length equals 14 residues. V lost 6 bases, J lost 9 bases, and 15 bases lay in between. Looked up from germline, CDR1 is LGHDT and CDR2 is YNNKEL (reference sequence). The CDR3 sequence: CASRQQVGISPLHF. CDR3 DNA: TGTGCCAGCAGACAGCAGGTCGGAATTTCACCCCTCCACTTT.

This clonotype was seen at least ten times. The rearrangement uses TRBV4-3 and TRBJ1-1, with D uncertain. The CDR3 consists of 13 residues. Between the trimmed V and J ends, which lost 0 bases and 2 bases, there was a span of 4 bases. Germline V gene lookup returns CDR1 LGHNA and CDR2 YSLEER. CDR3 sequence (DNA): TGCGCCAGCAGCCAAGACCTTAACACTGAAGCTTTCTTT. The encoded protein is CASSQDLNTEAFF.

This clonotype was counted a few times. Written as DNA, the CDR3 is TGTGCCAGCAGCACCGAAAGAGGGGGGAGAGAGACCCAGTACTTC. It codes for CASSTERGGRETQYF. The chain links TRBV7-8 to TRBJ2-5; tentatively, D is TRBD1 or TRBD2 (6 bases each). Trimming left V 5 bases short and J 4 bases short, with 17 bases between. The CDR3 has 15 amino acids. CDR1 is SGHVS, CDR2 FQNEAQ, per germline.

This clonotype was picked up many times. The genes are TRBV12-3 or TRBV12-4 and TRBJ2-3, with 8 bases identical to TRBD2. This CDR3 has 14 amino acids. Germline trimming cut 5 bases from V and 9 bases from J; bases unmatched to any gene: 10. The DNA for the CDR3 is TGTGCCAGCAGTCCCGGGGTAGCGGGGCCCACGCAGTATTTT. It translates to CASSPGVAGPTQYF.